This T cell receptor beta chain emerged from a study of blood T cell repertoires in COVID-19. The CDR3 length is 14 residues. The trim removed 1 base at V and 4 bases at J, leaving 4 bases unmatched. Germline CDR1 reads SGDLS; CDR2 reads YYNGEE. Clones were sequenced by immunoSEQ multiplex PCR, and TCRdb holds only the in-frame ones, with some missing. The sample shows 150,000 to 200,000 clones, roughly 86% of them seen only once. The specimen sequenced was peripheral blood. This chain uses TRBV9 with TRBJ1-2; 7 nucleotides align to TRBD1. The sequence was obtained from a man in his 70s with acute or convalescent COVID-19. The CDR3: CASSVTGQPYGYTF. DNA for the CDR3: TGTGCCAGCAGCGTAACGGGACAGCCCTATGGCTACACCTTC. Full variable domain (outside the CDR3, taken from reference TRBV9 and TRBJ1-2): DSGVTQTPKHLITATGQRVTLRCSPRSGDLSVYWYQQSLDQGLQFLIQYYNGEERAKGNILERFSAQQFPDLHSELNLSSLELGDSALYFCASSVTGQPYGYTFGSGTRLTVV.